Reported below is one T cell receptor beta chain. Profiled with immunoSEQ multiplex PCR; TCRdb holds only in-frame clones, not every one. The sample lists roughly 130,000 clones; around 94% were seen once. The entry originates in a study of human thymus T cells. Corrective heart surgery yielded resections, and these provided the thymus tissue. This sequence originates from a boy under two years old with a congenital heart defect but otherwise immunologically healthy. The sequencing input was thymus tissue.

CDR3 sequence: CASSGRFSQDTQYF. The DNA for the CDR3 is TGTGCCAGCTCAGGTCGTTTCAGTCAAGATACGCAGTATTTT. The V gene is TRBV18, the J gene TRBJ2-3; D is ambiguous. V was cut by 5 bases and J by 5 bases, with 14 bases left in between. Germline CDR1 is KGHSH and CDR2 is LQKENI. The CDR3 is 14 amino acids.